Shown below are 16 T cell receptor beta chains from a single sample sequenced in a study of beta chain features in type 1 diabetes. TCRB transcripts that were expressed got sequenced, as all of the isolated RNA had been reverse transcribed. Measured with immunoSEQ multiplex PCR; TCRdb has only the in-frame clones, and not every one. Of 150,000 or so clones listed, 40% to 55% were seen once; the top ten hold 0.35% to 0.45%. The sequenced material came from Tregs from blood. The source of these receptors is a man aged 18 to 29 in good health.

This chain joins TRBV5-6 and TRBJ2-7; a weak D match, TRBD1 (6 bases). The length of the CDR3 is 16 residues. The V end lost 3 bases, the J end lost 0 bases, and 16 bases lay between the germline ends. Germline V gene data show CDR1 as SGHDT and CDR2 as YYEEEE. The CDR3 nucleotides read TGTGCCAGCAGCTCCCGTTACAGGGCGGGCTCCTACGAGCAGTACTTC. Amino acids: CASSSRYRAGSYEQYF.

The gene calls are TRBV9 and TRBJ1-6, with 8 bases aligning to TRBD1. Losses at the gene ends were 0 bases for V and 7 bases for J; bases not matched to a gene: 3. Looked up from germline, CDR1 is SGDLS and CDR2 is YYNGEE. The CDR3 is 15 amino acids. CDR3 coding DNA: TGTGCCAGCAGCGTAGGACAGGGGCGGAATTCACCCCTCCACTTT. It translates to CASSVGQGRNSPLHF.

CDR3 region: CASSQEQGNEQFF. CDR3 nucleotides: TGCGCCAGCAGCCAAGAACAGGGGAATGAGCAGTTCTTC. The genes are TRBV4-1 and TRBJ2-1; 7 bases line up with TRBD1. CDR3 size: 13 residues. The junction had 0 bases not matched to a gene; V was cut back by 0 bases and J by 7 bases. Per the germline V gene, CDR1 is MGHRA and CDR2 is YSYEKL.

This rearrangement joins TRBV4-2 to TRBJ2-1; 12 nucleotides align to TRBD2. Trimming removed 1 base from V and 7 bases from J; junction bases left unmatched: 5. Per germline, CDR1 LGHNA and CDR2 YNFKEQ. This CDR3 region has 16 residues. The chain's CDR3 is CASSQAVTSGSNEQFF. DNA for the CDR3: TGTGCCAGCAGCCAAGCCGTGACTAGCGGGAGTAATGAGCAGTTCTTC.

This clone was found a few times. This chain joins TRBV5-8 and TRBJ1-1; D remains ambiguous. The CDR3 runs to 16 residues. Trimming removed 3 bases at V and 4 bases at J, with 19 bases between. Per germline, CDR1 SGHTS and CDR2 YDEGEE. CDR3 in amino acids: CASSSPLMRRGTEAFF. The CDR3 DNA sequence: TGTGCCAGCAGCTCACCCCTAATGCGCCGGGGCACTGAAGCTTTCTTT.

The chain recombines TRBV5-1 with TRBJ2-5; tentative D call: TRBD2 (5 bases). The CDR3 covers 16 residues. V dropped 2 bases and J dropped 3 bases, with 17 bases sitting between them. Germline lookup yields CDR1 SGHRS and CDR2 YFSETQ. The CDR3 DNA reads TGCGCCAGCAGCTTAAACCCCGGGATTAGGAAAGAGACCCAGTACTTC. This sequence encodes CASSLNPGIRKETQYF.

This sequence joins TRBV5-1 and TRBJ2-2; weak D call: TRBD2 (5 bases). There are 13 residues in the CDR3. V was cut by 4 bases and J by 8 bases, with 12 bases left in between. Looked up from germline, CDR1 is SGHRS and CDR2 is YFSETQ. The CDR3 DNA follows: TGCGCCAGCAGCCCGGACTCGTCTGGGGAGCTGTTTTTT. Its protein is CASSPDSSGELFF.

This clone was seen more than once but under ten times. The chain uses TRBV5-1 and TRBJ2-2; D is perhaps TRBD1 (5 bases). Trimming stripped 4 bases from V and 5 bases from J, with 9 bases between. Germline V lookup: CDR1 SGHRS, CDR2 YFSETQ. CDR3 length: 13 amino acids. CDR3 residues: CASSPRQTGELFF. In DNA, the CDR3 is TGCGCCAGCAGCCCTCGACAGACCGGGGAGCTGTTTTTT.

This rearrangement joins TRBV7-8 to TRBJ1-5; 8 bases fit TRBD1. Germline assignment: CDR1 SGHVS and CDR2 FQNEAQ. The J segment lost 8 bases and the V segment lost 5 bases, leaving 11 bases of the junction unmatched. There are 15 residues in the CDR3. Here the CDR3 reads CASSPGTTGGEPQHF. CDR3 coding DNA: TGTGCCAGCAGCCCAGGTACAACAGGGGGGGAGCCCCAGCATTTT.

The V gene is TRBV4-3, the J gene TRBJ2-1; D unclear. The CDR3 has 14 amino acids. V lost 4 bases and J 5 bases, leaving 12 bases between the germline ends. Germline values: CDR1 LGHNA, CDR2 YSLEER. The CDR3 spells CASSPSLPDNEQFF. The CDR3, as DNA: TGCGCCAGCAGCCCGTCCCTTCCGGACAATGAGCAGTTCTTC.

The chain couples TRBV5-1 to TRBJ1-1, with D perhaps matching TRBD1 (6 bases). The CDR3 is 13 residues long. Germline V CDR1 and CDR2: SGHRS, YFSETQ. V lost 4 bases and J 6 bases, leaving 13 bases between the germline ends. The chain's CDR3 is CASSPGGGAEAFF. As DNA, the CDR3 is TGCGCCAGCAGCCCCGGAGGGGGGGCTGAAGCTTTCTTT.

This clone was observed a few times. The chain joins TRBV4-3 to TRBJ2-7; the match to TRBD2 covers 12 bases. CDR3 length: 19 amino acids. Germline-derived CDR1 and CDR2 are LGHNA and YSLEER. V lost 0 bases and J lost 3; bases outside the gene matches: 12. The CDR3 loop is CASSQEFLLAGGKDYEQYF. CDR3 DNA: TGCGCCAGCAGCCAAGAATTCCTCCTAGCGGGGGGGAAAGACTACGAGCAGTACTTC.

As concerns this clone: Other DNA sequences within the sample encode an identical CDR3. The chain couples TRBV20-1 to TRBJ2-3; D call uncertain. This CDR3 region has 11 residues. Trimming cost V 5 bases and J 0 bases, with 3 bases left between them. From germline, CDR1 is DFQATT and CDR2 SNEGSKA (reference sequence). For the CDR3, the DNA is TGCAGTGCTTTAAGCACAGATACGCAGTATTTT. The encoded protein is CSALSTDTQYF.

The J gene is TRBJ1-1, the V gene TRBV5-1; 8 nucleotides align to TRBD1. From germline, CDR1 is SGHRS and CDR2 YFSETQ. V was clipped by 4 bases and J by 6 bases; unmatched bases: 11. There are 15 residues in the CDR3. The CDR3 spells CASSGAGTGQSEAFF. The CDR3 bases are TGCGCCAGCAGCGGGGCCGGGACAGGACAATCTGAAGCTTTCTTT.

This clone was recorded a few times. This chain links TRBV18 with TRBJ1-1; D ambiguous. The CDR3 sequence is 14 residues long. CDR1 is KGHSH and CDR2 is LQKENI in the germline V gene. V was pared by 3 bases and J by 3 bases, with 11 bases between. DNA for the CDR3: TGTGCCAGCTCACCCAACGGTGGTTACACTGAAGCTTTCTTT. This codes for CASSPNGGYTEAFF.

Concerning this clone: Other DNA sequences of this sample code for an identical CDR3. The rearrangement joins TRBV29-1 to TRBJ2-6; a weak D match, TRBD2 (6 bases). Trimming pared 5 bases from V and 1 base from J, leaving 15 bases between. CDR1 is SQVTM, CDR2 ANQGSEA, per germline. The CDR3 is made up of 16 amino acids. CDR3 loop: CSVPNRGGSGANVLTF. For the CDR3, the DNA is TGCAGCGTTCCAAATAGAGGAGGGTCTGGGGCCAACGTCCTGACTTTC.